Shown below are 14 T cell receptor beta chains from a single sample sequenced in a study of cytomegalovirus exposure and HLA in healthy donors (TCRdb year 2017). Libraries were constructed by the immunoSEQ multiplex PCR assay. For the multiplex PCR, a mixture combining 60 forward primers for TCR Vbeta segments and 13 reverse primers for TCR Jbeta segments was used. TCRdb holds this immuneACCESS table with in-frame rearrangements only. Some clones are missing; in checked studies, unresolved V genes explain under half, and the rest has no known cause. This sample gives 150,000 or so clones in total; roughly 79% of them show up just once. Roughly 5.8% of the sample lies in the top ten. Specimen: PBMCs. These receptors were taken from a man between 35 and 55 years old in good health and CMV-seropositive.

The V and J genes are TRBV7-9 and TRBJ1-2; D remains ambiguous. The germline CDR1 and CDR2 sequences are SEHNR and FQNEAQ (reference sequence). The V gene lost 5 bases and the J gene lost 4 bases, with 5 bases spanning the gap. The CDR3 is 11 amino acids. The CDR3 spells CASSLSYGYTF. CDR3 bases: TGTGCCAGCAGCCTATCCTATGGCTACACCTTC.

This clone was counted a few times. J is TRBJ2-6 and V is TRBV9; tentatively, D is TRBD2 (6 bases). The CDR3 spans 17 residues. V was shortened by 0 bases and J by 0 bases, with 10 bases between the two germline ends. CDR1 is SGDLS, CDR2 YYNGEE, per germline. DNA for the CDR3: TGTGCCAGCAGCGTAGAGGCGGGGAGCTCTGGGGCCAACGTCCTGACTTTC. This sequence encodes CASSVEAGSSGANVLTF.

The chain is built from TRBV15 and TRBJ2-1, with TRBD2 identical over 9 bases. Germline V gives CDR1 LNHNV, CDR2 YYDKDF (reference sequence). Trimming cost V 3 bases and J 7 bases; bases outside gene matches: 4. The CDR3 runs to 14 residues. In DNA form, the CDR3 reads TGTGCCACCAGCAGGGAGGGACTAGCAAATGAGCAGTTCTTC. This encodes CATSREGLANEQFF.

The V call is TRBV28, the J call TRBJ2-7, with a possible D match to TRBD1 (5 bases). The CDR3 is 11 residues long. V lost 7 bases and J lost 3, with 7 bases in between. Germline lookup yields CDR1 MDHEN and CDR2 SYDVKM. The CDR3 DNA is TGTGCCAGCATAGGGGACTACGAGCAGTACTTC. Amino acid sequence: CASIGDYEQYF.

CDR3 nucleotides: TGTGCCTCAGGGGAGTCCTCCTACGAGCAGTACTTC. It specifies CASGESSYEQYF. The rearrangement links TRBV10-3 to TRBJ2-5; maybe TRBD1 (6 bases). With the DNA end fitting TRBJ2-7 better, the J assignment may be wrong. CDR1 ENHRY and CDR2 SYGVKD come from the germline V gene. The CDR3 covers 12 residues.

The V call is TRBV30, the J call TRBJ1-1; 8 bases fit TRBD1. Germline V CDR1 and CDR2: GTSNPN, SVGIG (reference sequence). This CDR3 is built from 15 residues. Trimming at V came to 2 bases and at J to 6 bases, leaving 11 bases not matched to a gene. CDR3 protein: CAWSTLTGGASEAFF. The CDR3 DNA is TGTGCCTGGAGTACCCTAACAGGGGGGGCTTCTGAAGCTTTCTTT.

CDR3 sequence reads: CASKTSGRSETQYF. The CDR3 DNA is TGTGCCAGCAAAACTAGCGGGAGATCGGAGACCCAGTACTTC. The chain joins TRBV28 to TRBJ2-5; 11 bases are a match to TRBD2. J was trimmed by 5 bases and V by 7 bases; bases with no gene match: 6. This CDR3 contains 14 residues. CDR1 and CDR2 (germline): MDHEN, SYDVKM.

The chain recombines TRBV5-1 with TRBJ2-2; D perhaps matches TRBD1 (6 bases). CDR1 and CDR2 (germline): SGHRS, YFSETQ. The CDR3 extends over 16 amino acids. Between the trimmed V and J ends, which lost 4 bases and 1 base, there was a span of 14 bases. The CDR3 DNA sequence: TGCGCCAGCAGCCTCTCAGGGGAAAGGAACACCGGGGAGCTGTTTTTT. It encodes CASSLSGERNTGELFF.

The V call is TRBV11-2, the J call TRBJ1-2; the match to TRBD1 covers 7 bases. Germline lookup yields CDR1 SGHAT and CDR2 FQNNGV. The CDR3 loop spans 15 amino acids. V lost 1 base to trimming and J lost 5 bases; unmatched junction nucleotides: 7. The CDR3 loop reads CASSLGIQGLYGYTF. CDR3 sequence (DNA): TGTGCCAGCAGCTTAGGAATACAGGGGTTATATGGCTACACCTTC.

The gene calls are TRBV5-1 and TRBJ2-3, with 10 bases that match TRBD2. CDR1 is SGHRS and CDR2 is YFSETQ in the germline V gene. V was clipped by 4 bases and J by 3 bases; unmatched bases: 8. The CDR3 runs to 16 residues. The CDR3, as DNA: TGCGCCAGCAGCCCCGAGATAGCGGGAGGAACAGATACGCAGTATTTT. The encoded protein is CASSPEIAGGTDTQYF.

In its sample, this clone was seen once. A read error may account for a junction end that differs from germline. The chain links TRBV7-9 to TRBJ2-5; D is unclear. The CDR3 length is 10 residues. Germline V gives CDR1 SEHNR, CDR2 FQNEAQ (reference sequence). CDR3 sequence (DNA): TGTTCCAGCAGCGCCGATCATAAGCACTTC. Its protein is CSSSADHKHF.

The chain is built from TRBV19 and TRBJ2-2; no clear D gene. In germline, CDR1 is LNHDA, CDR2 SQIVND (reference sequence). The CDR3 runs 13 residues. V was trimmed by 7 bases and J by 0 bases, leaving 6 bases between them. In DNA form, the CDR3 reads TGTGCCAGTACCAATCCGAACACCGGGGAGCTGTTTTTT. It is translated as CASTNPNTGELFF.

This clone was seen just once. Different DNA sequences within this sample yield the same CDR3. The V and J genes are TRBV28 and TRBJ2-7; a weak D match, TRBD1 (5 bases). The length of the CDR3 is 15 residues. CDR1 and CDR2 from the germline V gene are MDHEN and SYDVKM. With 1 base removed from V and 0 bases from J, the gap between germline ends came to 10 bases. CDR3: CASSLSAGSSYEQYF. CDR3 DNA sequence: TGTGCCAGCAGTTTATCGGCAGGGTCCTCCTACGAGCAGTACTTC.

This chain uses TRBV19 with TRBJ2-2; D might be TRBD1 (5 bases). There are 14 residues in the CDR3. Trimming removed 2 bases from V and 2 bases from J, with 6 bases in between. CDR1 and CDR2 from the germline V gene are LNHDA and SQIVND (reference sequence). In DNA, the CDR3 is TGTGCCAGTAGTATATGGACAAACACCGGGGAGCTGTTTTTT. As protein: CASSIWTNTGELFF.